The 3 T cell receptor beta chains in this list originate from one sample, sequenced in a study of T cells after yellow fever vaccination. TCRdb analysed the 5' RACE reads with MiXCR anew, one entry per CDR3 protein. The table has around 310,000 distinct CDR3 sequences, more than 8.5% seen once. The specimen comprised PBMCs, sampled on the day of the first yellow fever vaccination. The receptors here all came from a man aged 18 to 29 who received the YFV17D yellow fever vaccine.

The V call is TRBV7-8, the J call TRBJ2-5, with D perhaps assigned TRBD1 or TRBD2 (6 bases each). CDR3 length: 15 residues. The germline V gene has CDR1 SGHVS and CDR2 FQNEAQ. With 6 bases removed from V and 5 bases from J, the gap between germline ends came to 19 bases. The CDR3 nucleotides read TGTGCCAGCAGATATGGTGGGGGGCCCGGGGAGACCCAGTACTTC. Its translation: CASRYGGGPGETQYF.

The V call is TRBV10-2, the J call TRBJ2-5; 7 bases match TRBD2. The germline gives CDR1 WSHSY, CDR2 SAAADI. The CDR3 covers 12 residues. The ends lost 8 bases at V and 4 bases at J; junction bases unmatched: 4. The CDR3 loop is CASGPSGETQYF. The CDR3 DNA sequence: TGCGCCAGCGGACCTAGCGGAGAGACCCAGTACTTC.

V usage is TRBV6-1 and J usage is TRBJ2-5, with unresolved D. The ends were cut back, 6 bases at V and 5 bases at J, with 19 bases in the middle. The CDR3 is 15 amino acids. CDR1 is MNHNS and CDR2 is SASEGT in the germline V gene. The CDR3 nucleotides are TGTGCCAGCAGGACTCCGGTGGGGTTAGGGGAGACCCAGTACTTC. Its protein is CASRTPVGLGETQYF.